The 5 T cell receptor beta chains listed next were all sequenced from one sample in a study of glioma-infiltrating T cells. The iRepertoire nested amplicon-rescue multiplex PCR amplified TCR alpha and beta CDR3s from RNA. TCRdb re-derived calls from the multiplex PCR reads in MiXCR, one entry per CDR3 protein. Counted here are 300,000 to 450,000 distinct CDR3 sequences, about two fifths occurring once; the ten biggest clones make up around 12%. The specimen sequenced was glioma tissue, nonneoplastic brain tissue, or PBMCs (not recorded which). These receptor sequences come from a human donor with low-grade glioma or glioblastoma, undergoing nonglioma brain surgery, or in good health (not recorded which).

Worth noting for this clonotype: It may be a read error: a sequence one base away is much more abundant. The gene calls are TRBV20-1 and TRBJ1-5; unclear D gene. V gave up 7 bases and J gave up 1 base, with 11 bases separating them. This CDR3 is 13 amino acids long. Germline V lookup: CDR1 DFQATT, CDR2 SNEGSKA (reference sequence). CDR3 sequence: CSDAHASNQPQHF. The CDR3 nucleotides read TGCAGTGATGCACATGCCAGCAATCAGCCCCAGCATTTT.

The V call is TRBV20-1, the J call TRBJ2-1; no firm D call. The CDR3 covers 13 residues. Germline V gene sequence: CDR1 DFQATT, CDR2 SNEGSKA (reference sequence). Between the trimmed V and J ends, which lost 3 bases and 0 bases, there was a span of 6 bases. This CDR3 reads CSARAPSYNEQFF. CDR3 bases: TGCAGTGCTAGGGCGCCCTCCTACAATGAGCAGTTCTTC.

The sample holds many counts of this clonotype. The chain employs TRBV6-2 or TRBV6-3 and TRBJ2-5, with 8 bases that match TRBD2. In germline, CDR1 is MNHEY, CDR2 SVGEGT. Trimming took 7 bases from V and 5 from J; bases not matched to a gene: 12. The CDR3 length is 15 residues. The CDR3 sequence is CASKSGAGEQETQYF. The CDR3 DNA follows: TGTGCCAGCAAATCGGGAGCGGGAGAACAGGAGACCCAGTACTTC.

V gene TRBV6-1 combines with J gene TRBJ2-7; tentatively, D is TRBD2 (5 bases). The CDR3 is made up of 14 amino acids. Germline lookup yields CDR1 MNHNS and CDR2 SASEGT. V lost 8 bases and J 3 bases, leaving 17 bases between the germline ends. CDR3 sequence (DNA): TGTGCCAGCCGCCCCAGAAGCCGGGGCTACGAGCAGTACTTC. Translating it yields CASRPRSRGYEQYF.

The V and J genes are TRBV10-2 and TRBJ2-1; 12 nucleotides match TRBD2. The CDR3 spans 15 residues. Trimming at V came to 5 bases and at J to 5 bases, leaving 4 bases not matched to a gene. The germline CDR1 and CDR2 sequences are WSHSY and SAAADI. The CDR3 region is CASSPSGRAHNEQFF. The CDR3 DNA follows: TGCGCCAGCAGTCCTAGCGGGAGGGCCCACAATGAGCAGTTCTTC.